This T cell receptor beta chain was recorded in a study of blood T cells in healthy people across ages. Together with a sample-barcoded 5' primer, a J-beta primer mix was included in a second PCR lasting roughly 6 to 12 cycles. In TCRdb, the 5' RACE reads were re-called with MiXCR into one record per CDR3 protein. The data hold roughly 2 million distinct CDR3 sequences, with around 50% observed a single time. The TCR comes from a woman aged 40 to 50 in good health. Material: blood.

CDR3 sequence reads: CSVQPGQGRSYTF. Written as DNA, the CDR3 is TGCAGCGTTCAACCCGGCCAGGGTAGGAGTTACACCTTC. V is TRBV29-1 and J is TRBJ1-2; D may be TRBD1 (5 bases). This CDR3 is built from 13 residues. The germline gives CDR1 SQVTM, CDR2 ANQGSEA. V dropped 5 bases and J dropped 11 bases, with 21 bases sitting between them.